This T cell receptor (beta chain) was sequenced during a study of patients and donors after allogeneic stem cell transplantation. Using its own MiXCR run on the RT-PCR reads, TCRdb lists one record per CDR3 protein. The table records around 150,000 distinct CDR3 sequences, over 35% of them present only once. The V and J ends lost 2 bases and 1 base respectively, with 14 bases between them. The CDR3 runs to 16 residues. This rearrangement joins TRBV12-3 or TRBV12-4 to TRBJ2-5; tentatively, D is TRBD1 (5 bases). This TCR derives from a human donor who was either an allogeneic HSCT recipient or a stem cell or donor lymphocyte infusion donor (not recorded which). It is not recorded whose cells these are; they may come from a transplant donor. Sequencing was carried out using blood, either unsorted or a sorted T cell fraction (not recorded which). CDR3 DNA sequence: TGTGCCAGCAGTTTAAATCTCGGACATAGCCAAGAGACCCAGTACTTC. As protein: CASSLNLGHSQETQYF.